The present TCR beta chain was sequenced within a study of neurological immune-mediated disorders. A 10-nucleotide random UMI tagged transcripts in template-switch 5'RACE cDNA synthesis. TCRdb processed the 5' RACE reads anew with MiXCR; each CDR3 protein has one entry. The sample holds 30,000 to 45,000 distinct CDR3 sequences, roughly 11% seen once. This clonotype has ten or more counts. Sequencing input: CD4+ T cells from blood. The origin of this receptor is a woman in her thirties with HTLV-1-associated myelopathy (HAM/TSP).

DNA of the CDR3: TGCAGTGCTAGGTTCACCGGATCAAACTCCTACGAGCAGTACTTC. It codes for CSARFTGSNSYEQYF. The rearrangement joins TRBV20-1 to TRBJ2-7; no clear D gene. This CDR3 is built from 15 residues. Trimming took 3 bases from V and 0 from J, leaving 15 bases between them. The germline V gene encodes CDR1 DFQATT and CDR2 SNEGSKA (reference sequence).